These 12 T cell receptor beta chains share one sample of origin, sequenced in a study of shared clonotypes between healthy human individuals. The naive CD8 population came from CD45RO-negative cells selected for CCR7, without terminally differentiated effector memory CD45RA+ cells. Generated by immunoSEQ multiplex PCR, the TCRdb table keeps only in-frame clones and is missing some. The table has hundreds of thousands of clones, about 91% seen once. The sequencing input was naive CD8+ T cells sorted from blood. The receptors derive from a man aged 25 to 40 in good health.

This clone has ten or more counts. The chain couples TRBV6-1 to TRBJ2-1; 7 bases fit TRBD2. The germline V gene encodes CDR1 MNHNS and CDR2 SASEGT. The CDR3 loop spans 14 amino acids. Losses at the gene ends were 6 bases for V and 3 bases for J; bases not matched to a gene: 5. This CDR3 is CASSASGDYNEQFF. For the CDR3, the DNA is TGTGCCAGCAGCGCAAGCGGGGACTACAATGAGCAGTTCTTC.

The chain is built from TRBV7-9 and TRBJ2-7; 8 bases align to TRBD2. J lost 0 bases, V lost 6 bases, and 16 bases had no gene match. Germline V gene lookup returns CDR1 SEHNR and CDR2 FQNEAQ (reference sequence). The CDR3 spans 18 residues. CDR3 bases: TGTGCCAGCAGTTCCACCACCGGGCGGAGCGGGAGCTCCTACGAGCAGTACTTC. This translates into CASSSTTGRSGSSYEQYF.

CDR3 in DNA: TGCGCCAGCACCTTCCGGGGACAGGGTGAGACCCAGTACTTC. The encoded protein is CASTFRGQGETQYF. The chain is built from TRBV23-1 and TRBJ2-5; 9 positions match TRBD1. TRBV23-1 is designated an ORF whose function remains uncertain. The V gene end was trimmed by 7 bases and the J gene end by 5 bases; junction bases not matched to a gene: 8. This CDR3 is 14 amino acids long.

This CDR3 is CASSLRSGDYNEQFF. As DNA, the CDR3 is TGTGCCAGCAGCTTGCGTTCGGGAGACTACAATGAGCAGTTCTTC. The V gene is TRBV7-9, the J gene TRBJ2-1; TRBD2 is a possible D gene (6 bases). Germline CDR1 and CDR2: SEHNR and FQNEAQ (reference sequence). The V gene lost 3 bases and the J gene lost 3 bases, with 12 bases spanning the gap. CDR3 size: 15 residues.

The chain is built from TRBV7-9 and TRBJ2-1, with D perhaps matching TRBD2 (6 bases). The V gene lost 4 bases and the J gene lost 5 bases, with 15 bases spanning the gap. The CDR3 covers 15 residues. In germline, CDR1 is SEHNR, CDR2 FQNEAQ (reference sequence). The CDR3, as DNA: TGTGCCAGCAGCTACGGGGCTAGCGCCAACAATGAGCAGTTCTTC. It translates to CASSYGASANNEQFF.

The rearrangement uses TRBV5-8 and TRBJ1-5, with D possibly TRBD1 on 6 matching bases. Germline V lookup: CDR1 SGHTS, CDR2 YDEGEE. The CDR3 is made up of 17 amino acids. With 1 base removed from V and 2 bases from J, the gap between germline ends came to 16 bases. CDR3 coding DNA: TGTGCCAGCAGCTTGTCAACAGGGATTTCGGGCAATCAGCCCCAGCATTTT. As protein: CASSLSTGISGNQPQHF.

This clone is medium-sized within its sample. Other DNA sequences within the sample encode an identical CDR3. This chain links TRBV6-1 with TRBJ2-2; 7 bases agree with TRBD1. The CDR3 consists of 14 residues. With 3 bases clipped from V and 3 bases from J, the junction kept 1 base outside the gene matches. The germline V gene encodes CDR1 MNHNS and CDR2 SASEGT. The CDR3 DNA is TGTGCCAGCAGTGAGGGGACAGACACCGGGGAGCTGTTTTTT. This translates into CASSEGTDTGELFF.

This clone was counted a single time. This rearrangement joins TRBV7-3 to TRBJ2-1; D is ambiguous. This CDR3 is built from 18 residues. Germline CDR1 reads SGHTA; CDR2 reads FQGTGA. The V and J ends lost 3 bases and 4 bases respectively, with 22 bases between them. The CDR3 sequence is CASSLSPPSSNAYNEQFF. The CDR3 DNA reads TGTGCCAGCAGCTTGAGCCCACCCTCCAGTAACGCTTACAATGAGCAGTTCTTC.

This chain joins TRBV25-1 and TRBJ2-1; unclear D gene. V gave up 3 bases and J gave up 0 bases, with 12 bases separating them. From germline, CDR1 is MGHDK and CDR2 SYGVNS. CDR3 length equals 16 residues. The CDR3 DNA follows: TGTGCCAGCAGTGATGGGGTTCTGAGCTCCTACAATGAGCAGTTCTTC. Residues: CASSDGVLSSYNEQFF.

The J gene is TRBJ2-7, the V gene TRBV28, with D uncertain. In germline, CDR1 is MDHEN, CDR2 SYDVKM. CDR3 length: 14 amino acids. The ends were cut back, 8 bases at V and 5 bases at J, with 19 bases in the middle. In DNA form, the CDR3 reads TGTGCCAGCGGGATGTGGGGTTTTGGAAACGAGCAGTACTTC. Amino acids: CASGMWGFGNEQYF.

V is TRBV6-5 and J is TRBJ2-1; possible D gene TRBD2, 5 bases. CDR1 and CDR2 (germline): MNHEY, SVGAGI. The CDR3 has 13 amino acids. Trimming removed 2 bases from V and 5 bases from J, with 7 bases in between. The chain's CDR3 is CASSYPRDNEQFF. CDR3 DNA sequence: TGTGCCAGCAGTTACCCGAGGGACAATGAGCAGTTCTTC.

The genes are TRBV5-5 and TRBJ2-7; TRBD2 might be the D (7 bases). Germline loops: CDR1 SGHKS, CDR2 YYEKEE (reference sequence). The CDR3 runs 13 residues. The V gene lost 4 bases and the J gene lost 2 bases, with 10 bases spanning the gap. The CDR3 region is CASSIGGAYEQYF. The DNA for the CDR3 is TGTGCCAGCAGCATAGGGGGGGCCTACGAGCAGTACTTC.